This TCR beta chain was documented in a study of B cell selection in AIRE deficiency. The CDR3 is 14 amino acids. The germline V gene has CDR1 SGHNT and CDR2 YENEEA. The V gene end was trimmed by 4 bases and the J gene end by 7 bases; junction bases not matched to a gene: 9. Only in-frame clones appear in the TCRdb table, and some are missing; sequencing was by immunoSEQ multiplex PCR. The table records about 23,000 clones, 97% of them present only once. Sorting defined conventional CD4 T cells as CD4+CD127+. The clonotype was recovered from a human donor with AIRE deficiency. Sequences were obtained from conventional CD4+ T cells sorted from PBMCs. The V call is TRBV11-3, the J call TRBJ2-5; TRBD2 matches 7 bases. The CDR3 region has the DNA TGTGCCAGCAGCTCCAGCGGGGCCGGAGTGACCCAGTACTTC. Translating it yields CASSSSGAGVTQYF.